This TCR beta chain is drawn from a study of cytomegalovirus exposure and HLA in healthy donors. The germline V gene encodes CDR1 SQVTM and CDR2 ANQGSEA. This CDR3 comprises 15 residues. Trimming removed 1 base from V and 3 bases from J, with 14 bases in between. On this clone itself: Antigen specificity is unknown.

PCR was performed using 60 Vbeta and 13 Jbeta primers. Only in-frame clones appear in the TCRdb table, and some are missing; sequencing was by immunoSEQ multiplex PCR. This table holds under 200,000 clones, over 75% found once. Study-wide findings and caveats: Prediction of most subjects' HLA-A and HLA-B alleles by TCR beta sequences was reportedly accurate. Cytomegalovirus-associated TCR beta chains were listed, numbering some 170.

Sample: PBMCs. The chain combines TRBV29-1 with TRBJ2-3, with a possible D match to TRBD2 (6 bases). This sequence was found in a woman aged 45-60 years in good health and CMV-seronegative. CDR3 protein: CSVEVYLAGTDTQYF. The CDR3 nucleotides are TGCAGCGTTGAAGTCTACCTTGCGGGAACAGATACGCAGTATTTT.